This TCR beta chain was captured in a study of blood T cell repertoires in COVID-19. Study information: Acute and convalescent COVID-19 samples came from the United States, Italy and Spain. Sources were T cells, B-cell-depleted T cells, or PBMCs; the material itself was cDNA or gDNA.

In the authors' methods: Amplification with reference gene primers provided the estimates of nucleated cell counts. The method was immunoSEQ multiplex PCR; TCRdb's version includes in-frame clones alone and lacks a portion of them. The DNA gave D and trimming, while V, J and clone size come from that table. The sample yields 300,000 to 500,000 clones, 88% seen once. V was clipped by 0 bases and J by 8 bases; unmatched bases: 3. The CDR3 is 13 residues long. Germline-derived CDR1 and CDR2 are SGDLS and YYNGEE. In the case of this clone: In the same sample, other DNA sequences code for this CDR3.

Allocation to cohorts depended on clinical history reported by the participants. The sample comprised PBMCs or T cells enriched from blood (not recorded which). This rearrangement joins TRBV9 to TRBJ1-2; 8 positions agree with TRBD1. This receptor was obtained from a middle-aged woman with acute COVID-19. The CDR3 sequence is CASSVVTGDGYTF. CDR3 DNA sequence: TGTGCCAGCAGCGTAGTGACAGGGGACGGCTACACCTTC.